The text below deals with one TCR beta chain. The antigen remains unidentified. These data come from a study of cytomegalovirus exposure and HLA in healthy donors. It was with 60 Vbeta and 13 Jbeta primers that the PCR ran. TCRdb's table, derived via immunoSEQ multiplex PCR, lists solely in-frame clones and lacks some. The table records more than 95,000 clones, 75% to 90% of them present only once. The study, taken as a whole, reports: The later analysis indicated that the majority of CMV-associated TCR beta chains appeared HLA-restricted. Within the data, a cluster of highly shared sequence variants was likely a sequencing artifact. The study recorded 160 or so TCR beta chains that were cytomegalovirus-associated.

The CDR3 has 16 residues. Per germline, CDR1 LNHDA and CDR2 SQIVND (reference sequence). V lost 3 bases, J lost 4 bases, and 8 bases stayed unmatched. The rearrangement joins TRBV19 to TRBJ2-3, with 9 bases lining up with TRBD1. The sequenced sample consisted of PBMCs. The clonotype comes from a man aged 25-40 years in good health and CMV-seropositive. The CDR3 DNA sequence: TGTGCCAGTAGTATCGGGGACAGGGTGAACGCAGATACGCAGTATTTT. It encodes CASSIGDRVNADTQYF.